The T cell receptor (beta chain) under discussion was sequenced for a study of CD8+CD57+ T cells in acquired aplastic anemia (dated by TCRdb to between 2018 and 2020). Regarding the complete study: Extracted DNA from sorted CD4+ and CD8+ cells averaged approximately 3 ug, ranging from roughly 0.17 to 27.4 ug. Healthy donor samples averaged approximately 9.8 million reads for CD4+ and 11 million to 14 million for CD8+ cells. Study-wide findings and limitations: Around 27 CD8+ CDR3 sequences were shared between patients and controls but appeared highly expressed in patients and within their immunodominant clones. CD8+ Simpson's diversity did not differ significantly between patients and healthy controls (P=0.060).

On this clonotype itself: Its antigen specificity is not known. Within one base of it there is no much larger clone, and no base qualities were kept.

Genomic DNA served as template for TCR beta VDJ combination and CDR3 sequence profiling. TCR repertoire sequencing was run on an Illumina HiSeq 2000. On the study's bioinformatics: TRBV/TRBJ rearrangement plots, CDR3 size and DJ length profiles, and Simpson's diversity index were used to evaluate the repertoires. Whichever DNA sequence was most abundant in the deep sequencing data was defined as the immunodominant clone. CDR3 amino acid sequences were checked for sharing across subjects and were also compared against the VDJdb database and published repertoires. In TCRdb, the public reads were trimmed at Q25 with fastp and aligned with MiXCR, with productive beta chains retained. Rows matching on CDR3 protein sequence are summarized as one entry with the most common DNA and genes. The V and J calls follow TCRdb's processing rather than the paper's. The sample table shows hundreds of thousands of distinct CDR3 sequences, and 65% to 80% are seen once. The ten largest account for 3% to 4.5% of the sample.

In the study, sorted CD4+ and CD8+ blood T cells from patients with severe aplastic anemia and from healthy subjects underwent deep sequencing of TCR repertoires. Ficoll-Paque density gradient centrifugation was used to isolate peripheral blood mononuclear cells. Before DNA extraction, CD4+ and CD8+ T cells were sorted by FACS or by magnetic beads. Cut back by 5 bases and 6 bases, the V and J ends lie 16 bases apart. The CDR3 contains 14 residues, cysteine and phenylalanine counted. CDR3 DNA is the only sequence kept; it has 42 bases, read in frame from the first base. The germline V gene provides CDR1 SGHTA and CDR2 FQGNSA.

The sequence came from a human donor in good health, serving as a control. Recombination joined TRBV7-2 with TRBJ1-2; tentative D gene TRBD1, with 5 bases matching. The source material was sorted CD4+, CD8+, or CD8+CD57+ T cells (not recorded which) from PBMCs. The CDR3 is CASSSNAGRHGYTF. The DNA sequence reads TGTGCCAGCAGCAGCAACGCGGGACGCCATGGCTACACCTTC.